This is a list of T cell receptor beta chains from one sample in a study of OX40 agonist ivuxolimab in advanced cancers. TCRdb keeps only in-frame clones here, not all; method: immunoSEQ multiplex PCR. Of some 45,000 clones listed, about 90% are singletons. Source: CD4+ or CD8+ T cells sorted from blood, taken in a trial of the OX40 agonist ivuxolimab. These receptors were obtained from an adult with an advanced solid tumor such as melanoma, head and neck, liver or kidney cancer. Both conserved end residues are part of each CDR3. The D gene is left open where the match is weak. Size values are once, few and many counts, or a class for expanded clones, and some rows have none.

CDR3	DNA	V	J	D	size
CASSLGDYDEQFF	TGTGCCAGCAGCTTAGGGGACTACGATGAGCAGTTCTTC	TRBV13	TRBJ2-1	NA	NA
CASSPGAAGPEQFF	TGCGCCAGCAGCCCAGGAGCCGCTGGCCCTGAGCAGTTCTTC	TRBV4-1	TRBJ2-1	NA	NA
CASPAGVGQETQYF	TGTGCCAGCCCCGCGGGGGTCGGGCAAGAGACCCAGTACTTC	TRBV7-9	TRBJ2-5	TRBD2	NA
CAISAMRGQGTNVLTF	TGTGCCATCAGTGCCATGAGGGGACAGGGGACCAACGTCCTGACTTTC	TRBV10-3	TRBJ2-6	TRBD1	NA
CASSLDRERLNTEAFF	TGCGCCAGCAGCTTGGACAGGGAGAGGTTGAACACTGAAGCTTTCTTT	TRBV5-1	TRBJ1-1	NA	NA
CASTGRTNEKLFF	TGTGCCAGCACGGGGAGAACTAATGAAAAACTGTTTTTT	TRBV6-6	TRBJ1-4	NA	NA
CASSLPTSTGELFF	TGCGCCAGCAGCTTGCCCACCAGCACCGGGGAGCTGTTTTTT	TRBV5-1	TRBJ2-2	NA	few
CASSPLGWETQYF	TGTGCCAGCAGTCCCTTAGGTTGGGAGACCCAGTACTTC	TRBV6-6	TRBJ2-5	NA	few
CASSGYEQYF	TGTGCCAGCAGTGGCTACGAGCAGTACTTC	TRBV28	TRBJ2-7	NA	once
CATLPAMNTEAFF	TGTGCCACCTTGCCCGCAATGAACACTGAAGCTTTCTTT	TRBV6-5	TRBJ1-1	NA	NA
CASSADGTGGSYEQYF	TGTGCCAGCAGCGCGGACGGGACAGGGGGGTCCTACGAGCAGTACTTC	TRBV28	TRBJ2-7	TRBD1	NA
CASSYSNPGLGGTQYF	TGTGCCAGCAGTTACTCGAATCCGGGACTAGGCGGGACCCAGTACTTC	TRBV6-7	TRBJ2-5	TRBD2	NA
CASSLRPTGSGSYEQYF	TGTGCCAGCAGCTTACGACCGACAGGATCGGGCTCCTACGAGCAGTACTTC	TRBV9	TRBJ2-7	NA	NA
CASSPDRASEAFF	TGTGCCAGCAGTCCGGACAGGGCTTCTGAAGCTTTCTTT	TRBV6-5	TRBJ1-1	TRBD1	NA
CSASSRRDEQYF	TGCAGCGCCTCTAGCAGGCGAGACGAGCAGTACTTC	TRBV29-1	TRBJ2-7	NA	NA
CASSRGDTEAFF	TGTGCCAGCAGCCGGGGGGACACTGAAGCTTTCTTT	TRBV5-6	TRBJ1-1	NA	NA
CASRGSGDGNQPQHF	TGCGCCAGCAGAGGGTCAGGTGACGGCAATCAGCCCCAGCATTTT	TRBV10-2	TRBJ1-5	NA	NA
CSVEIQGRYEQYF	TGCAGCGTTGAAATCCAGGGACGGTACGAGCAGTACTTC	TRBV29-1	TRBJ2-7	NA	NA
CASSLGDRDHGYTF	TGTGCCAGCAGCTTAGGTGACAGGGATCATGGCTACACCTTC	TRBV7-8	TRBJ1-2	TRBD1	NA
CASSLSGKFPSYEQYF	TGTGCCAGCAGTTTATCGGGTAAATTTCCCTCCTACGAGCAGTACTTC	TRBV27	TRBJ2-7	NA	NA
CASSLGLTSGANVLTF	TGTGCCAGCAGCTTAGGGCTGACCTCTGGGGCCAACGTCCTGACTTTC	TRBV11-3	TRBJ2-6	NA	NA
CASPRGPLGGTEAFF	TGTGCCAGTCCCAGGGGCCCCCTCGGGGGAACTGAAGCTTTCTTT	TRBV2	TRBJ1-1	NA	NA
CASSHSGGHTGELFF	TGTGCCAGCAGCCATTCAGGGGGGCACACCGGGGAGCTGTTTTTT	TRBV13	TRBJ2-2	NA	NA
CASSQIRDTSTDTQYF	TGTGCCAGCAGCCAAATCCGGGACACAAGCACAGATACGCAGTATTTT	TRBV4-2	TRBJ2-3	NA	NA
CSAGRVRTEAFF	TGCAGCGCTGGGCGGGTTCGCACTGAAGCTTTCTTT	TRBV29-1	TRBJ1-1	NA	NA
CASSLVGPWWGYTF	TGTGCCAGCAGCTTAGTAGGGCCTTGGTGGGGCTACACCTTC	TRBV11-2	TRBJ1-2	NA	NA
CASDGANVLTF	TGTGCCAGCGACGGGGCCAACGTCCTGACTTTC	TRBV7-8	TRBJ2-6	NA	NA
CASSEPNEKLFF	TGTGCCAGCAGTGAACCTAATGAAAAACTGTTTTTT	TRBV2	TRBJ1-4	NA	NA
CASSWGTSYEQYF	TGTGCCAGCAGCTGGGGGACTTCCTACGAGCAGTACTTC	TRBV5-4	TRBJ2-7	NA	NA
CASSPRKSGELFF	TGCGCCAGCAGCCCTCGAAAAAGCGGGGAGCTGTTTTTT	TRBV4-1	TRBJ2-2	NA	NA
CASSLAWGGGSSGANVLTF	TGTGCCAGCAGCTTAGCGTGGGGAGGGGGAAGTTCTGGGGCCAACGTCCTGACTTTC	TRBV7-9	TRBJ2-6	NA	NA
CASGVTEAFF	TGTGCCAGCGGAGTTACTGAAGCTTTCTTT	TRBV7-9	TRBJ1-1	NA	few
CASSHSRGADTQYF	TGCGCCAGCAGCCACAGTAGGGGCGCAGATACGCAGTATTTT	TRBV4-1	TRBJ2-3	NA	NA
CASSLVAIDTQYF	TGTGCCAGCAGCTTAGTGGCGATCGATACGCAGTATTTT	TRBV11-2	TRBJ2-3	NA	once
CASSRMGQGPLDGYTF	TGCGCCAGCAGCCGGATGGGACAGGGTCCCCTCGATGGCTACACCTTC	TRBV5-1	TRBJ1-2	TRBD1	NA
CASGRTDTQYF	TGTGCCAGTGGTCGCACAGATACGCAGTATTTT	TRBV9	TRBJ2-3	NA	NA
CASSLELDRVPYEQYF	TGTGCCAGCAGCTTAGAACTAGACAGGGTCCCCTACGAGCAGTACTTC	TRBV7-6	TRBJ2-7	TRBD1	NA
CASRGDSPREQYF	TGCGCCAGCAGGGGAGACAGTCCCCGCGAGCAGTACTTC	TRBV4-1	TRBJ2-7	NA	NA
CASSPGTGGSPLHF	TGTGCCAGCTCACCCGGGACAGGGGGGTCACCCCTCCACTTT	TRBV18	TRBJ1-6	TRBD1	NA
CASSEGRHMNTEAFF	TGTGCCAGCAGTGAGGGGCGCCACATGAACACTGAAGCTTTCTTT	TRBV6-1	TRBJ1-1	NA	NA
CASRVTGVYYNEQFF	TGTGCCAGTAGGGTGACAGGGGTTTACTACAATGAGCAGTTCTTC	TRBV19	TRBJ2-1	TRBD1	NA